The sequence of this T cell receptor (beta chain) was determined in a study of T-cell reconstitution after alpha-beta-depleted transplantation in children. Unique molecular identifiers featured in how the TCRbeta library was prepared. A single record per CDR3 protein comes from TCRdb applying MiXCR to the PCR reads. The table includes some 8,000 distinct CDR3 sequences, roughly 30% detected once. Whole-study results and caveats: Newly produced T cells mostly accounted for T-cell counts and diversity one year post-transplant. Reports say that about two months after transplant, the alpha-beta T cells came out of several hundred graft clones that had expanded.

For this clonotype: Its target is unknown.

CDR3 length equals 14 residues. Trimming took 4 bases from V and 4 from J, leaving 14 bases between them. The germline V gene encodes CDR1 MNHEY and CDR2 SVGAGI. The chain carries TRBV6-5 and TRBJ2-7; D is unresolved. The receptor's source is a boy in the first two years of life who had a stem cell transplant for SCID, so the T cells may come from the graft donor. The specimen comprised peripheral blood, sampled 60 days after TCRalphabeta/CD19-depleted stem cell transplant. The CDR3 coding sequence is TGTGCCAGCAGTTCTTTGACGATATTGTACGAGCAGTACTTC. This encodes CASSSLTILYEQYF.